This TCR beta chain comes out of a study of graft-versus-host responses after intestinal transplantation. Study overall: Isolated intestinal, liver-intestinal, or multivisceral transplants had been given to the recipients. Each recipient received anti-thymocyte globulin induction, then tacrolimus and steroids for three to four years. Study-level findings and limits: Recipient bone marrow held GvH clones, some seen earlier in ileum or blood. After transplant, early declines in HvG clones were associated with peak levels of circulating GvH clones.

Graft samples were processed, releasing intraepithelial and lamina propria lymphocytes. The assay was immunoSEQ multiplex PCR, and TCRdb's table has in-frame clones only and misses some. The data show around 7,800 clones, with 68% seen just once and about 5.1% held by the top ten. As regards this clone: As yet, its antigen is unknown.

This CDR3 spans 16 amino acids. Germline CDR1 reads KGHSH; CDR2 reads LQKENI. V gave up 5 bases and J gave up 2 bases; unmatched junction bases: 3. The sequence was collected from a human patient who received an intestinal transplant, so some T cells may come from the graft donor. Sequencing used ileum tissue, obtained about 55 days after transplant. The rearrangement links TRBV18 to TRBJ2-6; 10 bases agree with TRBD2. The CDR3 sequence: CASSSSGGAGANVLTF. The CDR3 nucleotides are TGTGCCAGCTCATCTAGCGGGGGTGCTGGGGCCAACGTCCTGACTTTC. Filled out from reference TRBV18 and TRBJ2-6, the complete variable domain reads NAGVMQNPRHLVRRRGQEARLRCSPMKGHSHVYWYRQLPEEGLKFMVYLQKENIIDESGMPKERFSAEFPKEGPSILRIQQVVRGDSAAYFCASSSSGGAGANVLTFGAGSRLTVL.